Below, 25 T cell receptor beta chains from the same sample are listed, as sequenced in a study of T cell responses to AZD1222 COVID-19 vaccine. TCRdb keeps only in-frame clones here, not all; method: immunoSEQ multiplex PCR. The sample lists about 110,000 clones; 88% were seen once. Specimen: peripheral blood, collected on day 0 of AZD1222 vaccination. Receptor source: an adult in good health.

This clone was seen a handful of times. The chain links TRBV5-1 to TRBJ2-5; tentative D call: TRBD1 (5 bases). The CDR3 spans 15 residues. V was shortened by 3 bases and J by 4 bases, with 16 bases between the two germline ends. Germline CDR1 and CDR2: SGHRS and YFSETQ. This chain's CDR3 is CASSSVGEYRETQYF. For the CDR3, the DNA is TGCGCCAGCAGCTCGGTAGGGGAATACAGAGAGACCCAGTACTTC.

In this sample, this clone turned up a few times. The chain employs TRBV10-1 and TRBJ2-7; no clear D. The germline V and J ends were trimmed by 0 bases and 2 bases, with 8 bases remaining between them. Germline V gene sequence: CDR1 WNHNN, CDR2 SYGVQD (reference sequence). The CDR3 has 14 residues. Here the CDR3 DNA reads TGCGCCAGCAGTGAGTCGACACTGCCCTACGAGCAGTACTTC. Protein: CASSESTLPYEQYF.

As to this clone: The identical CDR3 is also encoded by other nucleotide sequences in the sample. The CDR3 region is CASSLLNTEAFF. CDR3 DNA: TGCGCCAGCAGCTTGTTAAACACTGAAGCTTTCTTT. The chain couples TRBV5-1 to TRBJ1-1; D not certain. V lost 1 base and J lost 2, with 3 bases in between. CDR1 is SGHRS, CDR2 YFSETQ, per germline. This CDR3 region has 12 residues.

The gene calls are TRBV4-1 and TRBJ2-1; 10 bases are a match to TRBD2. V shed 3 bases, J shed 14 bases, and the junction held 19 bases outside the gene matches. The CDR3 contains 17 residues. Germline loops: CDR1 MGHRA, CDR2 YSYEKL. CDR3 sequence (DNA): TGCGCCAGCAGCCAGCCGCCAGTGGGGACTAGCGCCCCTGCGAAGTTCTTC. Residues: CASSQPPVGTSAPAKFF.

This chain connects TRBV13 to TRBJ2-3, with 10 bases that match TRBD1. Per germline, CDR1 PRHDT and CDR2 FYEKMQ (reference sequence). After removal of 2 bases from V and 1 base from J, the junction contained 3 bases not matched to a gene. CDR3 length equals 16 residues. CDR3 DNA: TGTGCCAGCAGCTTATCCGGGACAGGGGGCACAGATACGCAGTATTTT. It encodes CASSLSGTGGTDTQYF.

The chain has TRBV7-7 and TRBJ2-1; no reliable D call. CDR3 length: 13 amino acids. The germline CDR1 and CDR2 sequences are SSHAT and FNYEAQ (reference sequence). V lost 5 bases to trimming and J lost 4 bases, with 9 bases between them. The CDR3 DNA reads as TGTGCCAGCAGCCTATCTAGTTACAATGAGCAGTTCTTC. It translates to CASSLSSYNEQFF. Complete variable domain (other parts from reference TRBV7-7 and TRBJ2-1): GAGVSQSPRYKVTKRGQDVTLRCDPISSHATLYWYQQALGQGPEFLTYFNYEAQPDKSGLPSDRFSAERPEGSISTLTIQRTEQRDSAMYRCASSLSSYNEQFFGPGTRLTVL.

The V gene is TRBV13, the J gene TRBJ1-3, with D unclear. V dropped 6 bases and J dropped 0 bases, with 9 bases sitting between them. Germline V lookup: CDR1 PRHDT, CDR2 FYEKMQ (reference sequence). The CDR3 is 14 amino acids. This CDR3 is CASRSGPSGNTIYF. As DNA, the CDR3 is TGTGCCAGCAGATCTGGCCCCTCTGGAAACACCATATATTTT. Combining the CDR3 with reference TRBV13 and TRBJ1-3 gives the whole variable domain AAGVIQSPRHLIKEKRETATLKCYPIPRHDTVYWYQQGPGQDPQFLISFYEKMQSDKGSIPDRFSAQQFSDYHSELNMSSLELGDSALYFCASRSGPSGNTIYFGEGSWLTVV.

The chain employs TRBV20-1 and TRBJ1-1; D not resolved. V shed 4 bases and J shed 5 bases, with 8 bases lying between them. The CDR3 extends over 11 amino acids. Germline CDR1 DFQATT, CDR2 SNEGSKA (reference sequence). The CDR3 DNA reads TGCAGTGCTATGTCTCGGACTGAAGCTTTCTTT. It yields the protein CSAMSRTEAFF.

The V gene is TRBV4-1, the J gene TRBJ1-1; D may be TRBD1 (6 bases). Trimming cost V 0 bases and J 3 bases, with 14 bases left between them. From germline, CDR1 is MGHRA and CDR2 YSYEKL. The CDR3 totals 16 residues. In DNA form, the CDR3 reads TGCGCCAGCAGCCAAGATCGGGGGCTGGGAGACACTGAAGCTTTCTTT. Protein sequence: CASSQDRGLGDTEAFF.

The J gene is TRBJ2-5, the V gene TRBV19; TRBD2 matches 8 bases. The V segment lost 4 bases and the J segment 2 bases; nucleotides outside the gene matches: 3. Germline V gene sequence: CDR1 LNHDA, CDR2 SQIVND (reference sequence). The CDR3 has 14 residues. The CDR3 protein is CASSKREIQETQYF. The CDR3 bases are TGTGCCAGTAGTAAGCGGGAGATACAAGAGACCCAGTACTTC.

V is TRBV29-1 and J is TRBJ1-2, with 10 bases lining up with TRBD1. This CDR3 is built from 14 residues. The germline V gene has CDR1 SQVTM and CDR2 ANQGSEA. Unmatched junction bases numbered 7, after V lost 1 base and J lost 8 bases. The CDR3 loop is CSVEGLGQGVGYTF. In DNA, the CDR3 is TGCAGCGTTGAAGGTCTCGGACAGGGGGTAGGCTACACCTTC.

This clone has a handful of counts. This chain links TRBV6-2 or TRBV6-3 with TRBJ1-2; TRBD1 is a possible D gene (5 bases). The V end was cut by 3 bases, the J end by 10 bases, with 18 bases between. CDR3 length equals 14 residues. Per the germline V gene, CDR1 is MNHEY and CDR2 is SVGEGT. CDR3 sequence reads: CASSYSDGTATYTF. The CDR3 DNA sequence: TGTGCCAGCAGTTATTCCGACGGGACGGCCACCTACACCTTC.

The chain employs TRBV5-1 and TRBJ1-1, with 7 bases lining up with TRBD1. The CDR3 length is 15 residues. Germline trimming cut 4 bases from V and 0 bases from J; bases unmatched to any gene: 6. Looked up from germline, CDR1 is SGHRS and CDR2 is YFSETQ. CDR3 DNA sequence: TGCGCCAGCAGCCGGATGGGACAGCTGAACACTGAAGCTTTCTTT. Its translation: CASSRMGQLNTEAFF.

The chain combines TRBV12-3 or TRBV12-4 with TRBJ1-2; D is uncertain. The V gene lost 5 bases and the J gene lost 8 bases, with 15 bases spanning the gap. This CDR3 has 13 residues. This chain's CDR3 is CASSIAGSAGYTF. The CDR3 nucleotides are TGTGCCAGCAGTATTGCGGGATCCGCGGGCTACACCTTC.

The J gene is TRBJ2-2, the V gene TRBV11-2; D is unresolved. Per germline, CDR1 SGHAT and CDR2 FQNNGV. The CDR3 runs 15 residues. V dropped 3 bases and J dropped 0 bases, with 8 bases sitting between them. The CDR3: CASSFSIPNTGELFF. The CDR3 DNA sequence: TGTGCCAGCAGCTTTAGTATACCGAACACCGGGGAGCTGTTTTTT.

The chain links TRBV19 to TRBJ2-1; TRBD1 might be the D (5 bases). Germline lookup yields CDR1 LNHDA and CDR2 SQIVND (reference sequence). V was pared by 3 bases and J by 4 bases, with 13 bases between. CDR3 length equals 15 residues. The CDR3 coding sequence is TGTGCCAGTAGTATGGGGCTATCGTCGTACAATGAGCAGTTCTTC. It translates to CASSMGLSSYNEQFF.

The rearrangement uses TRBV27 and TRBJ1-2; D gene unclear. V was clipped by 6 bases and J by 1 base, with 9 bases between them. This CDR3 region has 13 residues. The germline CDR1 and CDR2 sequences are MNHEY and SMNVEV (reference sequence). For the CDR3, the DNA is TGTGCCAGCAGGAGGAGTAATAACTATGGCTACACCTTC. It codes for CASRRSNNYGYTF.

This clone has more than one count but fewer than ten. This rearrangement joins TRBV19 to TRBJ2-1; 12 bases line up with TRBD2. Looked up from germline, CDR1 is LNHDA and CDR2 is SQIVND (reference sequence). With V trimmed by 6 bases and J by 10 bases, 10 bases remained unmatched. CDR3 length: 15 amino acids. The CDR3 DNA follows: TGTGCCAGTAGCAAAGGGACTAGCGGGCACACGGAGCAGTTCTTC. Translating it yields CASSKGTSGHTEQFF.

This chain links TRBV5-1 with TRBJ2-3; D gene ambiguous. Trimming took 4 bases from V and 6 from J, leaving 12 bases between them. In germline, CDR1 is SGHRS, CDR2 YFSETQ. This CDR3 spans 13 amino acids. For the CDR3, the DNA is TGCGCCAGCAGCCCCGGCCGAGAGGATACGCAGTATTTT. This codes for CASSPGREDTQYF.

The chain combines TRBV6-5 with TRBJ2-3; D call uncertain. The CDR3 contains 15 residues. Trimming removed 2 bases from V and 0 bases from J, with 9 bases in between. Germline loops: CDR1 MNHEY, CDR2 SVGAGI. CDR3 DNA sequence: TGTGCCAGCAGTTACACAGCTACTAGCACAGATACGCAGTATTTT. It specifies CASSYTATSTDTQYF.

This clone has only one observation. V and J are TRBV2 and TRBJ1-1; no firm D call. Germline CDR1 SNHLY, CDR2 FYNNEI. V gave up 7 bases and J gave up 1 base, with 16 bases separating them. There are 15 residues in the CDR3. The CDR3, as DNA: TGTGCCAGCAAAATCGAAGCAGCCGAGAACACTGAAGCTTTCTTT. Protein: CASKIEAAENTEAFF. The full variable domain, in which reference TRBV2 and TRBJ1-1 provide the parts outside the CDR3, is EPEVTQTPSHQVTQMGQEVILRCVPISNHLYFYWYRQILGQKVEFLVSFYNNEISEKSEIFDDQFSVERPDGSNFTLKIRSTKLEDSAMYFCASKIEAAENTEAFFGQGTRLTVV.

The V and J genes are TRBV7-9 and TRBJ1-2; no firm D call. The CDR3 loop spans 17 amino acids. V lost 2 bases and J lost 4, with 20 bases in between. CDR1 SEHNR and CDR2 FQNEAQ come from the germline V gene (reference sequence). The CDR3 reads CASSLSIAGGTSYGYTF. CDR3 DNA: TGTGCCAGCAGCTTATCCATCGCCGGAGGAACCAGCTATGGCTACACCTTC.

The chain is built from TRBV6-5 and TRBJ1-1; D is perhaps TRBD1 (5 bases). V gave up 10 bases and J gave up 5 bases, with 17 bases separating them. The V gene's germline CDR1 is MNHEY and CDR2 SVGAGI. CDR3 size: 13 residues. CDR3 nucleotide sequence: TGTGCCATCCAGGGATCCCTGGGGACTGAAGCTTTCTTT. It translates to CAIQGSLGTEAFF.

The V gene is TRBV12-3 or TRBV12-4, the J gene TRBJ2-1, with a weak D call TRBD1 (6 bases). There are 11 residues in the CDR3. The ends were cut back, 8 bases at V and 4 bases at J, with 6 bases in the middle. DNA of the CDR3: TGTGCCAGCGACAGGTACAATGAGCAGTTCTTC. Translating gives CASDRYNEQFF.

This rearrangement joins TRBV5-8 to TRBJ1-2; D is undetermined. The CDR3 has 15 amino acids. Germline V gene lookup returns CDR1 SGHTS and CDR2 YDEGEE. Trimming stripped 4 bases from V and 5 bases from J, with 18 bases between. The CDR3 region has the DNA TGTGCCAGCAGCCGGACGGACCTGGACGGGTATGGCTACACCTTC. Encoded protein: CASSRTDLDGYGYTF.